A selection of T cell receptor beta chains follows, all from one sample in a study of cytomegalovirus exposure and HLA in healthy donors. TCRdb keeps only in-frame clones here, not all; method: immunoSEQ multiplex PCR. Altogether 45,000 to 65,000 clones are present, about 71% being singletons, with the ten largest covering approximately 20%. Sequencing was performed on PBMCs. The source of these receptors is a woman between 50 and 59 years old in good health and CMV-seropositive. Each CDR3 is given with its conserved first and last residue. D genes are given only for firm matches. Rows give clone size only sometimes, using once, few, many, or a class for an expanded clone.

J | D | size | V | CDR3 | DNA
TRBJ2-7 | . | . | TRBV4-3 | CASSQETTIISYEQYF | TGCGCCAGCAGCCAAGAGACGACTATCATCTCCTACGAGCAGTACTTC
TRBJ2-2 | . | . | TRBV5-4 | CASSLTWNTGELFF | TGTGCCAGCAGCTTGACTTGGAACACCGGGGAGCTGTTTTTT
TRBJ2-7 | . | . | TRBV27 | CARACDPPGYEQYF | TGTGCCAGGGCCTGTGATCCCCCGGGGTACGAGCAGTACTTC
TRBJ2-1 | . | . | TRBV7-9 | CASSTDSLGQFF | TGTGCCAGCAGTACGGACTCCTTGGGGCAGTTCTTC
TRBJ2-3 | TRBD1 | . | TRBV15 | CATSINRGPVTDTQYF | TGTGCCACCAGCATCAACAGGGGTCCCGTGACAGATACGCAGTATTTT
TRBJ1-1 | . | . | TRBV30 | CAWDTGLGTEAFF | TGTGCCTGGGACACGGGGTTGGGCACTGAAGCTTTCTTT
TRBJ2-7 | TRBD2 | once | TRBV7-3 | CASSAGGSGRGYEQYF | TGTGCCAGCAGCGCAGGAGGGTCCGGGAGGGGATACGAGCAGTACTTC
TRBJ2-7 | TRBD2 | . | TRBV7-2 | CASSSRSGGFYEQYF | TGTGCCAGCAGCTCGCGGAGCGGGGGATTTTACGAGCAGTACTTC
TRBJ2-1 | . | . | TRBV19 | CASSKQQGYNEQFF | TGTGCCAGTAGCAAACAACAGGGATACAATGAGCAGTTCTTC
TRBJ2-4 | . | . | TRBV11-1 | CASSLAGTSIQYF | TGTGCCAGCAGCTTAGCCGGGACAAGCATTCAGTACTTC
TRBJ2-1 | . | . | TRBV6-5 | CASSLYNEQFF | TGTGCCAGCAGTCTCTACAATGAGCAGTTCTTC
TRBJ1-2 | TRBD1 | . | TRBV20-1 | CSATGQGYPF | TGCAGTGCCACTGGACAGGGCTACCCCTTC
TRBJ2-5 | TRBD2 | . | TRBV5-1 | CASRTGTSGGARETQYF | TGCGCCAGCAGAACCGGGACTAGCGGGGGGGCCCGCGAGACCCAGTACTTC
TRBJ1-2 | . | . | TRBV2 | CASKAGAYGYTF | TGTGCCAGCAAGGCGGGGGCCTATGGCTACACCTTC
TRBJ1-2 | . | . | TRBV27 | CASRSIGKGIRYGYTF | TGTGCCAGCAGGAGCATCGGGAAGGGAATCCGCTATGGCTACACCTTC
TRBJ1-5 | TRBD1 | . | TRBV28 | CASSPRTGGDNQPQHF | TGTGCCAGCAGTCCCCGGACAGGGGGAGACAATCAGCCCCAGCATTTT
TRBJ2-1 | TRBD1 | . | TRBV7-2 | CASSLGQGRSGNEQFF | TGTGCCAGCAGCTTAGGACAGGGCCGGAGTGGCAATGAGCAGTTCTTC
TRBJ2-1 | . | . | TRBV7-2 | CASSLGERPISNEQFF | TGTGCCAGCAGCTTAGGGGAGCGCCCAATATCCAATGAGCAGTTCTTC
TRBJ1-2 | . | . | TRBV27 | CASRGREANYGYTF | TGTGCCAGCAGAGGCAGGGAAGCTAACTATGGCTACACCTTC
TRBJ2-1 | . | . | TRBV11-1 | CASSQEAFDDEQFF | TGTGCCAGCAGCCAAGAGGCCTTTGACGATGAGCAGTTCTTC
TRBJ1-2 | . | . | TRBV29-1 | CSGASRQGGGYTF | TGCAGCGGGGCGTCCCGGCAGGGAGGCGGCTACACCTTC
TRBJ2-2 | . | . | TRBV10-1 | CASSVDSRFTGELFF | TGCGCCAGCAGTGTCGACTCGCGGTTCACCGGGGAGCTGTTTTTT
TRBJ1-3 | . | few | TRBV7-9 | CASSFSSDSGNTIYF | TGTGCCAGCAGCTTTTCATCAGACTCTGGAAACACCATATATTTT
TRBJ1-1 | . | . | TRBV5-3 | CARSFMVRNTEAFF | TGTGCCAGAAGCTTTATGGTCAGGAACACTGAAGCTTTCTTT
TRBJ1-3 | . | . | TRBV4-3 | CASSHLQATGNTIYF | TGCGCCAGCAGCCACCTACAGGCGACCGGAAACACCATATATTTT
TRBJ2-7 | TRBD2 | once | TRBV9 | CASSVGGLAVTYEQYF | TGTGCCAGCAGCGTAGGGGGACTAGCGGTGACCTACGAGCAGTACTTC
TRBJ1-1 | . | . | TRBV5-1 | CASSLVVNTEAFF | TGCGCCAGCAGCTTGGTAGTGAACACTGAAGCTTTCTTT
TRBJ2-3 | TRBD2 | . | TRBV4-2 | CASSQDLAREGPYTQYF | TGTGCCAGCAGCCAAGATCTAGCGCGGGAGGGCCCATATACGCAGTATTTT
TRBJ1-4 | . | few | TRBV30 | CAWSTGKYEKLFF | TGTGCCTGGAGTACAGGGAAATATGAAAAACTGTTTTTT
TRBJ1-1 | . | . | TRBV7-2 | CASSLAGTTLAFF | TGTGCCAGCAGCTTGGCCGGGACAACTTTGGCTTTCTTT
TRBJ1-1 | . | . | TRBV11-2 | CASSFVRDTEAFF | TGTGCCAGCAGCTTTGTCAGGGACACTGAAGCTTTCTTT
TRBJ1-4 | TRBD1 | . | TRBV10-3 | CAISPDRGPEKLFF | TGTGCCATCAGCCCGGACAGGGGGCCCGAAAAACTGTTTTTT
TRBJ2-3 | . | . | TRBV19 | CASRTSGGTDTQYF | TGTGCCAGTAGGACTTCGGGGGGCACAGATACGCAGTATTTT
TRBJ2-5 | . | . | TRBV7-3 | CASSKGAGGQETQYF | TGTGCCAGCAGCAAGGGCGCGGGCGGCCAAGAGACCCAGTACTTC
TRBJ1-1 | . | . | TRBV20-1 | CSSYRNTEAFF | TGCAGTTCGTACAGGAACACTGAAGCTTTCTTT
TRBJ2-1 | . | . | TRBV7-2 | CASSFGGGANEQFF | TGTGCCAGCAGCTTTGGAGGGGGGGCTAACGAGCAGTTCTTC
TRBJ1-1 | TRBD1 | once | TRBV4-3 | CASSQVIDRAMNTEAFF | TGCGCCAGCAGCCAGGTGATCGACAGGGCCATGAACACTGAAGCTTTCTTT
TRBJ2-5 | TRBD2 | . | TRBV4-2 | CASSRGLAAQETQYF | TGTGCCAGCAGCCGCGGACTAGCGGCTCAAGAGACCCAGTACTTC
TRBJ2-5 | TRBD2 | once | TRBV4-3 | CASSQDSTSGAFKRTQYF | TGCGCCAGCAGCCAAGATTCCACTAGCGGGGCCTTTAAAAGGACCCAGTACTTC
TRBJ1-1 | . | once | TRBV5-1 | CASSLDSSSTFF | TGCGCCAGCTCACTGGACAGTTCGTCTACTTTCTTT
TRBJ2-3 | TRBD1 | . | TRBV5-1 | CASSRTGGGTDTQYF | TGCGCCAGCAGCCGGACAGGGGGCGGTACAGATACGCAGTATTTT
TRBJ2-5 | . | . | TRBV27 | CASSRRVGETQYF | TGTGCCAGCAGCCGCAGGGTGGGAGAGACCCAGTACTTC